The rows below give T cell receptor beta chains drawn from one sample of a study of naive and memory T cell subsets. TCRdb re-derived calls from the UMI-ligation and nested PCR reads in MiXCR, one entry per CDR3 protein. The sample lists around 140,000 distinct CDR3 sequences, 22% occurring once. The sample consisted of naive CD4+ T cells from blood. These receptors all come from a human donor in good health. The conserved cysteine and the conserved F or W are not part of the CDR3 here. Clone size is given for some rows only: seen once, a few or many times, or a class if the clone is expanded.

V gene	clone size	J gene	CDR3 length	CDR3 protein
TRBV16	-	TRBJ2-7	13	ASSRGSGGQNEQY
TRBV28	-	TRBJ2-1	12	ASSEGIFQGVEF
TRBV13	-	TRBJ2-5	14	ASSPIPGQGQETQY
TRBV29-1	many	TRBJ2-3	14	SVEEGLKGSTDTQY
TRBV18	-	TRBJ2-5	12	ASSLRNGLETQY
TRBV6-5	-	TRBJ1-3	12	ASSYSFPGNTIY
TRBV20-1	-	TRBJ2-7	12	SARVPKGSYEQY
TRBV6-6	-	TRBJ2-7	10	ASKERTYEQY
TRBV28	-	TRBJ2-7	12	ASSPRDLAYEQY
TRBV29-1	-	TRBJ2-3	10	SVVAGVWAQY
TRBV5-1	-	TRBJ2-7	12	ASSLDRFTYEQY
TRBV5-1	-	TRBJ2-5	15	ASSLGGRGAPQETQY
TRBV5-6	-	TRBJ2-1	12	ASSPGLAGYEQF
TRBV7-2	-	TRBJ2-2	12	ASSSRSPPGSCF
TRBV7-2	-	TRBJ2-1	15	ASSSRPGHGTPNEQF
TRBV7-8	-	TRBJ2-1	15	ASSLRTGWSSYNEQF
TRBV28	-	TRBJ2-5	13	ASSPSGSGQETQY
TRBV7-2	few	TRBJ2-7	11	ASSSDRVYEQY
TRBV3-1	few	TRBJ2-2	10	ASSQRAGELF
TRBV6-5	few	TRBJ2-1	12	ASSDRGQNNEQF
TRBV29-1	-	TRBJ1-1	11	SAPGQMNTEAF
TRBV29-1	many	TRBJ2-1	9	SVVSPNEQF
TRBV24-1	-	TRBJ2-5	12	ATSDTGPPETQY
TRBV7-9	-	TRBJ2-7	12	ASSVGQGGSEQY
TRBV28	-	TRBJ2-3	14	ASTQLAAASTDTQY
TRBV18	-	TRBJ2-5	12	ASSPGTGQETQY
TRBV30	many	TRBJ2-3	9	AWSRVDTQY
TRBV3-1	-	TRBJ1-3	13	ASSQVRGPGNTIY
TRBV4-3	-	TRBJ2-2	14	ASSQLQGGLTGELF
TRBV5-1	-	TRBJ1-1	12	ASSLAGQGTEAF
TRBV5-6	-	TRBJ2-1	14	ASSPRTSGRWSEQF
TRBV29-1	-	TRBJ1-1	11	SVELRRQAEAF
TRBV6-5	-	TRBJ2-7	15	ASSAGLAGGRAYEQY
TRBV7-9	-	TRBJ2-2	14	ASSFRTIKNTGELF
TRBV20-1	many	TRBJ2-7	14	SARERIAGGSREQY
TRBV20-1	many	TRBJ2-7	10	SARRSSYEQY
TRBV12-3/TRBV12-4	few	TRBJ2-6	14	ASSSYRGGGANVLT
TRBV15	-	TRBJ1-6	12	ATATGTYSSPLH
TRBV28	-	TRBJ1-1	12	ASSLVGTDTEAF
TRBV2	few	TRBJ2-1	10	ASHSTYNEQF
TRBV18	many	TRBJ2-1	12	ASRDLNSYNEQF
TRBV4-1	many	TRBJ2-7	12	ASSQDSGRDEQY
TRBV18	few	TRBJ2-6	15	ASSPLDAGAGANVLT
TRBV5-1	-	TRBJ2-5	14	ASSLALGQKQETQY
TRBV20-1	-	TRBJ1-5	12	SARDKPSNQPQH
TRBV28	few	TRBJ2-7	12	ALGTGKWDYEQY
TRBV20-1	-	TRBJ2-7	13	SARDWSSGLRGQY
TRBV4-1	few	TRBJ1-1	12	ASSQVRVGTEAF
TRBV29-1	few	TRBJ2-3	12	SVAGLTVEGTQY
TRBV7-3	few	TRBJ2-2	14	ASSLMTGRDTGELF
TRBV5-1	-	TRBJ2-5	13	ASSFNTALQETQY
TRBV7-9	few	TRBJ2-1	10	ASSLPGLEQF
TRBV29-1	many	TRBJ2-5	11	SLAPSGRETQY